This TCR beta chain was identified in a study of T cell responses to AZD1222 COVID-19 vaccine (dated by TCRdb to the early 2020s). About the full investigation: AZD1222 recipients with second doses at about 4 weeks or about 12 weeks were pooled, because spike-specific TCR depth and breadth did not differ between schedules. A total of about 230 trial participants underwent TCR sequencing, of whom around 200 received two doses of AZD1222 and some 26 received two doses of the MenACWY control vaccine. Trial participants were enrolled by age into subgroups of 18-55, 56-69 and 70-plus years, and around 150, 28 and 57 TCR-sequenced participants, respectively, were included in these subgroups.

As concerns this clone: Its specific antigen is unknown. No clone much larger than this one lies a single base away; base qualities are absent.

Study-wide conclusions, independent of this receptor: After two AZD1222 doses, both the breadth and the depth of spike-specific TCRs were significantly higher than at day 0 and than in MenACWY recipients. Conclusions about previously exposed vaccinees were limited because only a handful of AZD1222 recipients were SARS-CoV-2 seropositive at baseline. The 56-69-year group was small, and its depth increase did not reach significance, likely because of low power. Most participants were white British and females outnumbered males, and the authors suggested that clonal diversity may have been underestimated. Vaccine-associated CD4 TCRs spanned the whole spike protein, with dominant responses in regions 160-218 and 743-854. Reportedly, almost half of the unique spike-specific TCRs recognized epitopes lying outside the regions that are mutated in the B.1.351 and B.1.1.7 variants. Because no day 14 peak-response samples were available, repertoires were characterized only after the peak T cell response.

The CDR3 regions of human TCRbeta chains were analyzed by immunosequencing. Regarding the original processing steps: Repertoire TCRs were checked for matches against a reference library of SARS-CoV-2-specific TCRs that had been generated using the MIRA antigen-specificity platform. Breadth was defined as the fraction of unique TCRs that were SARS-CoV-2-associated, and depth was defined as the fraction of total T cells that were SARS-CoV-2-associated. Using the MIRA data, each spike-specific TCR was mapped to the spike region that the TCR reacts to and placed in a CD4 or CD8 class. Log10-transformed breadth and depth values were compared by one-way ANOVA with Sidak's multiple comparisons tests. In its TCRdb copy, this immuneACCESS table keeps in-frame sequences only and misses some clones. Where compared with another copy, unresolved V genes explain less than half of these, and the others have no known cause. That table is the source of V, J and clone size, and D and trimming were worked out from the DNA. For this sample the table gives roughly 130,000 clones, of which roughly nine tenths were detected only once. The ten top clones hold less than 2% of the sample.

Based on the germline V gene, the CDR1 and CDR2 sequences are MGHRA and YSYEKL. The junction shows trimming of 0 bases on V and 7 bases on J, and the gene matches do not reach 12 bases of it. The CDR3 contains 17 residues, cysteine and phenylalanine counted. The entry retains the CDR3 DNA only, 51 bases that are in frame from base 1. Interpreted using the paper, the time point label stands for: baseline before first vaccination. The vaccinee samples were drawn from two UK trials, COV001 and COV002, one of which was a single-blind randomized controlled phase 2/3 trial testing AZD1222 (ChAdOx1 nCoV-19) in healthy adults. For TCRbeta chain sequencing, PBMC samples were collected from trial participants at day 0 and at day 28 after the second dose.

Material: peripheral blood, obtained on day 0 of AZD1222 vaccination. The chain links TRBV4-1 with TRBJ2-7, with 10 central nucleotides matching TRBD2. This TCR was recovered from an adult in good health. The nucleotide sequence reads as follows: TGCGCCAGCAGCCAAGAACTAGCGGGGCCGGACTGGGATGAGCAGTACTTC. This gives the protein CASSQELAGPDWDEQYF.